These 21 T cell receptor beta chains share one sample of origin, sequenced in a study of cytomegalovirus exposure and HLA in healthy donors. The PCR had 60 Vbeta and 13 Jbeta primers. TCRdb keeps only in-frame clones here, not all; method: immunoSEQ multiplex PCR. The sample shows around 110,000 clones, and around 6.5% sits with its ten largest clones. Material: PBMCs. The receptors were gathered from a man aged 40-49 years in good health and CMV-seropositive.

V and J are TRBV9 and TRBJ2-3, with D uncertain. This CDR3 comprises 16 residues. The germline V and J ends were trimmed by 0 bases and 2 bases, with 13 bases remaining between them. Germline V lookup: CDR1 SGDLS, CDR2 YYNGEE. CDR3 region: CASSVGSSLDTDTQYF. The CDR3 DNA reads as TGTGCCAGCAGCGTAGGGAGCAGCCTGGACACAGATACGCAGTATTTT.

This clone is medium-sized by frequency. V gene TRBV19 combines with J gene TRBJ2-3; 8 nucleotides line up with TRBD2. With 10 bases clipped from V and 2 bases from J, the junction kept 8 bases outside the gene matches. The CDR3 totals 14 residues. The germline V gene encodes CDR1 LNHDA and CDR2 SQIVND (reference sequence). The CDR3 protein is CATATSASTDTQYF. The CDR3, as DNA: TGTGCCACCGCGACTAGCGCCTCCACAGATACGCAGTATTTT.

This sequence joins TRBV7-2 and TRBJ2-7; 7 positions match TRBD2. This CDR3 region has 15 residues. Germline V gene sequence: CDR1 SGHTA, CDR2 FQGNSA. V was clipped by 1 base and J by 6 bases; unmatched bases: 9. The CDR3: CASSLGGSGVGEQYF. In nucleotides, the CDR3 is TGTGCCAGCAGCTTAGGCGGGAGCGGGGTCGGCGAGCAGTACTTC.

The J gene is TRBJ2-5, the V gene TRBV6-6; no definite D call. Germline assignment: CDR1 MNHNY and CDR2 SVGAGI (reference sequence). Deletions cut 2 bases from V and 2 bases from J, with 9 bases between. The CDR3 sequence is 14 residues long. The CDR3 DNA is TGTGCCAGCAGTTACACCGGTTTACAAGAGACCCAGTACTTC. Amino acids: CASSYTGLQETQYF.

The chain links TRBV30 to TRBJ2-1; TRBD2 aligns across 7 bases. The ends lost 8 bases at V and 8 bases at J; junction bases unmatched: 6. The CDR3 runs 11 residues. Per the germline V gene, CDR1 is GTSNPN and CDR2 is SVGIG (reference sequence). The CDR3, as DNA: TGTGCCGGGGGGGGGAGCTATGAGCAGTTCTTC. Translated: CAGGGSYEQFF.

This rearrangement joins TRBV27 to TRBJ2-7; 12 nucleotides line up with TRBD1. The junction had 5 bases not matched to a gene; V was cut back by 0 bases and J by 5 bases. The CDR3 sequence is 16 residues long. In germline, CDR1 is MNHEY, CDR2 SMNVEV (reference sequence). Here the CDR3 DNA reads TGTGCCAGCAGTTTATCGGGGGGGACAGGGGGCCACGAGCAGTACTTC. Translation gives CASSLSGGTGGHEQYF.

The genes are TRBV10-2 and TRBJ2-7, with D perhaps matching TRBD2 (6 bases). Germline V lookup: CDR1 WSHSY, CDR2 SAAADI. Trimming pared 4 bases from V and 3 bases from J, leaving 7 bases between. This CDR3 contains 12 residues. This CDR3 is CASSGGLYEQYF. The CDR3 bases are TGCGCCAGCAGTGGGGGACTCTACGAGCAGTACTTC.

The CDR3 sequence: CASRGGSLRTDTQYF. The CDR3 region has the DNA TGTGCCAGCAGGGGGGGTTCACTTCGGACAGATACGCAGTATTTT. The chain couples TRBV25-1 to TRBJ2-3; D may be TRBD2 (6 bases). The CDR3 has 15 residues. Trimming shortened V by 6 bases and J by 3 bases, and 16 bases separated the two germline ends. From germline, CDR1 is MGHDK and CDR2 SYGVNS.

The J gene is TRBJ2-1, the V gene TRBV5-4; possibly TRBD1 for D (6 bases). The CDR3 spans 17 residues. V lost 4 bases and J lost 0, with 17 bases in between. Germline CDR1 is SGHNT and CDR2 is YYREEE (reference sequence). In DNA form, the CDR3 reads TGTGCCAGCAGCGCTGCCCCCGGACAGCTCTCCTACAATGAGCAGTTCTTC. Its protein product is CASSAAPGQLSYNEQFF.

This chain joins TRBV6-5 and TRBJ1-1; tentatively, D is TRBD1 (6 bases). The CDR3 runs 15 residues. Germline CDR1 and CDR2: MNHEY and SVGAGI. The V end lost 6 bases, the J end lost 5 bases, and 19 bases lay between the germline ends. The CDR3 reads CASRIDQGRGTEAFF. The CDR3 DNA is TGTGCCAGCAGGATTGACCAGGGGAGAGGGACTGAAGCTTTCTTT.

This chain uses TRBV7-9 with TRBJ2-2; 13 bases are shared with TRBD2. CDR1 is SEHNR, CDR2 FQNEAQ, per germline (reference sequence). The CDR3 is 15 amino acids. V was clipped by 4 bases and J by 7 bases; unmatched bases: 3. CDR3 sequence (DNA): TGTGCCAGCAGCTCTAGGACTAGCGGGAGCGGGGAGCTGTTTTTT. Encoded protein: CASSSRTSGSGELFF.

The rearrangement joins TRBV5-4 to TRBJ2-1, with D possibly TRBD2 on 6 matching bases. V was clipped by 0 bases and J by 6 bases, with 13 bases between them. The CDR3 is 15 amino acids. From germline, CDR1 is SGHNT and CDR2 YYREEE (reference sequence). The CDR3 loop is CASSLGGGALNEQFF. In DNA form, the CDR3 reads TGTGCCAGCAGCTTGGGCGGCGGGGCCCTCAATGAGCAGTTCTTC.

The chain carries TRBV5-1 and TRBJ2-5; 8 nucleotides agree with TRBD2. CDR1 SGHRS and CDR2 YFSETQ come from the germline V gene. With V trimmed by 5 bases and J by 4 bases, 7 bases remained unmatched. The CDR3 is made up of 14 amino acids. DNA of the CDR3: TGCGCCAGCAGTCCGGGACTAGGCTTAGAGACCCAGTACTTC. It is translated as CASSPGLGLETQYF.

The rearrangement joins TRBV5-6 to TRBJ2-1; D gene ambiguous. Germline CDR1 SGHDT, CDR2 YYEEEE. The CDR3 sequence is 11 residues long. V dropped 0 bases and J dropped 9 bases, with 4 bases sitting between them. CDR3 region: CASSLVLEQFF. Here the CDR3 DNA reads TGTGCCAGCAGCTTGGTCCTTGAGCAGTTCTTC.

The CDR3 is CASSRDRGRGTEAFF. The CDR3 DNA reads as TGTGCCAGTAGTAGGGACAGGGGGCGAGGAACTGAAGCTTTCTTT. This sequence joins TRBV19 and TRBJ1-1; 12 bases are shared with TRBD1. The CDR3 sequence is 15 residues long. Germline V gene data show CDR1 as LNHDA and CDR2 as SQIVND (reference sequence). V trimming: 4 bases; J trimming: 5 bases; junction bases outside the gene matches: 5.

The V call is TRBV7-9, the J call TRBJ2-7; D unclear. The V end lost 5 bases, the J end lost 2 bases, and 13 bases lay between the germline ends. CDR3 length: 14 amino acids. The V gene's germline CDR1 is SEHNR and CDR2 FQNEAQ (reference sequence). The CDR3 region is CASSHRQFPYEQYF. For the CDR3, the DNA is TGTGCCAGCAGCCATCGACAATTCCCCTACGAGCAGTACTTC. Combining the CDR3 with reference TRBV7-9 and TRBJ2-7 gives the whole variable domain DTGVSQNPRHKITKRGQNVTFRCDPISEHNRLYWYRQTLGQGPEFLTYFQNEAQLEKSRLLSDRFSAERPKGSFSTLEIQRTEQGDSAMYLCASSHRQFPYEQYFGPGTRLTVT.

The rearrangement joins TRBV2 to TRBJ2-2; possibly TRBD1 for D (5 bases). Looked up from germline, CDR1 is SNHLY and CDR2 is FYNNEI. This CDR3 spans 15 amino acids. The ends were cut back, 3 bases at V and 4 bases at J, with 12 bases in the middle. CDR3 DNA: TGTGCCAGCAGTGAGATCCAGGGTGGCACCGGGGAGCTGTTTTTT. It specifies CASSEIQGGTGELFF. The full variable domain, its missing parts supplied by reference TRBV2 and TRBJ2-2, is EPEVTQTPSHQVTQMGQEVILRCVPISNHLYFYWYRQILGQKVEFLVSFYNNEISEKSEIFDDQFSVERPDGSNFTLKIRSTKLEDSAMYFCASSEIQGGTGELFFGEGSRLTVL.

The chain employs TRBV28 and TRBJ2-5; a possible D gene is TRBD1 (5 bases). The CDR3 spans 14 residues. Germline V gene sequence: CDR1 MDHEN, CDR2 SYDVKM. Trimming took 10 bases from V and 2 from J, leaving 17 bases between them. CDR3 sequence reads: CATRSRDRQETQYF. The CDR3, as DNA: TGTGCCACCCGATCACGCGACAGACAAGAGACCCAGTACTTC.

The genes are TRBV19 and TRBJ2-7, with 9 bases identical to TRBD1. Looked up from germline, CDR1 is LNHDA and CDR2 is SQIVND (reference sequence). Trimming cost V 5 bases and J 3 bases; bases outside gene matches: 8. This CDR3 has 15 residues. The CDR3 coding sequence is TGTGCCAGTAGTCCATACGGGACAGGGCTCTACGAGCAGTACTTC. Its translation is CASSPYGTGLYEQYF. The variable domain in full, with the rest retrieved from reference TRBV19 and TRBJ2-7, is DGGITQSPKYLFRKEGQNVTLSCEQNLNHDAMYWYRQDPGQGLRLIYYSQIVNDFQKGDIAEGYSVSREKKESFPLTVTSAQKNPTAFYLCASSPYGTGLYEQYFGPGTRLTVT.

Here the CDR3 reads CASRDIIYNEQFF. The CDR3 DNA reads TGCGCCAGTCGGGACATCATCTACAATGAGCAGTTCTTC. The J gene is TRBJ2-1, the V gene TRBV5-1; tentative D call: TRBD1 (6 bases). Trimming removed 8 bases at V and 3 bases at J, with 12 bases between. The germline V gene has CDR1 SGHRS and CDR2 YFSETQ. CDR3 length equals 13 residues.

The chain is built from TRBV7-2 and TRBJ2-5, with 11 bases aligning to TRBD2. The CDR3 sequence is 15 residues long. V trimming: 10 bases; J trimming: 3 bases; junction bases outside the gene matches: 10. The germline V gene has CDR1 SGHTA and CDR2 FQGNSA. Here the CDR3 DNA reads TGTGCCACCTACTCCGGGACTAGCGGCGAAGAGACCCAGTACTTC. This codes for CATYSGTSGEETQYF.